This TCR beta chain was captured in a study of cytomegalovirus exposure and HLA in healthy donors. Sequencing was performed with immunoSEQ multiplex PCR; in TCRdb, only in-frame clones are kept and a portion is missing. The sample consists of more than 85,000 clones, approximately 86% of them appearing once. Germline loops: CDR1 SEHNR, CDR2 FQNEAQ (reference sequence). This CDR3 has 14 amino acids. Unmatched junction bases numbered 2, after V lost 1 base and J lost 3 bases. The validation cohort, a group of over a hundred subjects, included the donors and was separate from the approximately 680-subject first cohort.

This clonotype originated in a woman aged 18-30 years in good health and CMV-seropositive. The material sequenced was PBMCs. J is TRBJ1-1 and V is TRBV7-9; TRBD1 agrees at 7 bases. For the CDR3, the DNA is TGTGCCAGCAGCTTAGAAGGGGGCTACACTGAAGCTTTCTTT. Translating it yields CASSLEGGYTEAFF.